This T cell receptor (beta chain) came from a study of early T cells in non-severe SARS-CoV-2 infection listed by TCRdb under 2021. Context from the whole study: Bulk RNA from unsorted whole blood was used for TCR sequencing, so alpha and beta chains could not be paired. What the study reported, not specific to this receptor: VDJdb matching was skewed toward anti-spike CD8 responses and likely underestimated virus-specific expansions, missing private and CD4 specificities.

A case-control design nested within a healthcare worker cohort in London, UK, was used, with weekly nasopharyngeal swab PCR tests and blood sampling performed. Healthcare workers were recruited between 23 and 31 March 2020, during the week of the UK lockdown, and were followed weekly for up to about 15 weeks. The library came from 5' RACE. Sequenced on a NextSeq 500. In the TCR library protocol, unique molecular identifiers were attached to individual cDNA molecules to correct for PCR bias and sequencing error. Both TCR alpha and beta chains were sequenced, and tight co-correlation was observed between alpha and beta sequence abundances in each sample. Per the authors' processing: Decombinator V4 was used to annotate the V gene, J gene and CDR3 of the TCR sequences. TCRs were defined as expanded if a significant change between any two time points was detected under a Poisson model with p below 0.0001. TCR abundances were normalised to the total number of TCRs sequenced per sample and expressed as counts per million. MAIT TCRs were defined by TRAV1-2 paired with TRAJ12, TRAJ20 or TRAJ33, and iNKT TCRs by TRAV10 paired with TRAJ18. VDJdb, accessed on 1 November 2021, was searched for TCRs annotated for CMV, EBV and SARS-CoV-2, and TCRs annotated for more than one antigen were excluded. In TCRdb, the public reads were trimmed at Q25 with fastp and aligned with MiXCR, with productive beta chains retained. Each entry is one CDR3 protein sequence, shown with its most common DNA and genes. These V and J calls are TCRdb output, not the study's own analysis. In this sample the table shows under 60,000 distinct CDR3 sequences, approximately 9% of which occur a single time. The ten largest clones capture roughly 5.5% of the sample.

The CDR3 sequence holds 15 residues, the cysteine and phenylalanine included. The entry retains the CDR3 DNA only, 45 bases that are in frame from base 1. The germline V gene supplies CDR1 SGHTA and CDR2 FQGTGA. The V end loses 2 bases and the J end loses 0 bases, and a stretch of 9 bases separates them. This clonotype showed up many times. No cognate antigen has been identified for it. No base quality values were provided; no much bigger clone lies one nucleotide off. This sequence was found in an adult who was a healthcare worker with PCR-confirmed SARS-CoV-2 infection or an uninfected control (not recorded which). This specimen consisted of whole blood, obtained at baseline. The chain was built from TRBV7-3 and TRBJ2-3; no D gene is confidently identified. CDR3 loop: CASSLEARSTDTQYF. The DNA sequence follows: TGTGCCAGCAGCTTAGAGGCGCGGAGCACAGATACGCAGTATTTT.